These T cell receptor beta chains were read from a single sample in a study of blood T cell repertoires in COVID-19. Some clones are missing from TCRdb's copy, which holds only in-frame ones; the method was immunoSEQ multiplex PCR. The table includes hundreds of thousands of clones, roughly 90% detected once. The source material was PBMCs or T cells enriched from blood (not recorded which). All receptors derive from a young woman with acute COVID-19. Each CDR3 is given with its conserved first and last residue. The D gene is left open where the match is weak. Clone size appears in some rows only: once, few, many, or a class for an expanded clone.

length: 17; size: NA; J: TRBJ1-4; V: TRBV25-1; D: NA; CDR3: CASSEYGTGVGNEKLFF; DNA: TGTGCCAGCAGTGAATACGGGACGGGGGTCGGTAATGAAAAACTGTTTTTT
length: 18; size: NA; J: TRBJ2-2; V: TRBV9; D: TRBD2; CDR3: CASSVAGGGLAGTGELFF; DNA: TGTGCCAGCAGCGTAGCAGGGGGGGGACTAGCGGGCACCGGGGAGCTGTTTTTT
length: 15; size: NA; J: TRBJ1-5; V: TRBV7-2; D: TRBD1; CDR3: CASSPGQGGFQPQHF; DNA: TGTGCCAGCAGTCCTGGACAGGGTGGGTTTCAGCCCCAGCATTTT
length: 14; size: NA; J: TRBJ2-7; V: TRBV29-1; D: TRBD1; CDR3: CSVGQGKGIYEQYF; DNA: TGCAGCGTCGGACAGGGAAAGGGGATTTACGAGCAGTACTTC
length: 14; size: NA; J: TRBJ1-1; V: TRBV15; D: NA; CDR3: CATRVGGMNTEAFF; DNA: TGTGCCACCCGAGTGGGGGGAATGAACACTGAAGCTTTCTTT
length: 15; size: few; J: TRBJ2-7; V: TRBV4-1; D: NA; CDR3: CASSPPGLFPYEQYF; DNA: TGCGCCAGCAGTCCACCGGGACTTTTTCCCTACGAGCAGTACTTC
length: 18; size: NA; J: TRBJ1-1; V: TRBV6-4; D: NA; CDR3: CASSAPSGSARLNTEAFF; DNA: TGTGCCAGCAGTGCCCCGTCCGGTTCAGCGCGGTTGAACACTGAAGCTTTCTTT
length: 16; size: NA; J: TRBJ2-7; V: TRBV6-1; D: TRBD2; CDR3: CASSEWGLAGSYEQYF; DNA: TGTGCCAGCAGTGAATGGGGACTAGCGGGGTCCTACGAGCAGTACTTC
length: 17; size: NA; J: TRBJ2-3; V: TRBV29-1; D: NA; CDR3: CSVDQGRELTSTDTQYF; DNA: TGCAGCGTCGATCAGGGACGGGAGTTAACTAGCACAGATACGCAGTATTTT
length: 14; size: NA; J: TRBJ2-7; V: TRBV28; D: TRBD1; CDR3: CASRGGQGSREQYF; DNA: TGTGCCAGCAGGGGCGGACAGGGATCGAGGGAGCAGTACTTC
length: 15; size: NA; J: TRBJ1-5; V: TRBV11-2; D: NA; CDR3: CASSLGSDSYQPQHF; DNA: TGTGCCAGCAGCTTAGGTTCCGACAGCTATCAGCCCCAGCATTTT
length: 14; size: once; J: TRBJ2-7; V: TRBV7-9; D: NA; CDR3: CASSLVSGNYEQYF; DNA: TGTGCCAGCAGCTTAGTGTCAGGGAACTACGAGCAGTACTTC
length: 13; size: NA; J: TRBJ2-7; V: TRBV30; D: TRBD1; CDR3: CACQGQGVYEQYF; DNA: TGTGCCTGCCAAGGACAGGGGGTCTACGAGCAGTACTTC
length: 17; size: NA; J: TRBJ2-2; V: TRBV5-1; D: TRBD2; CDR3: CASSSLLAGGGTGELFF; DNA: TGCGCCAGCAGCTCGTTGCTAGCGGGAGGAGGCACCGGGGAGCTGTTTTTT
length: 13; size: NA; J: TRBJ2-2; V: TRBV5-1; D: NA; CDR3: CASSLTRSGELFF; DNA: TGCGCCAGCTCCCTCACTAGGTCCGGGGAGCTGTTTTTT
length: 14; size: NA; J: TRBJ1-1; V: TRBV30; D: NA; CDR3: CAWIPGLVNTEAFF; DNA: TGTGCCTGGATTCCGGGTTTGGTGAACACTGAAGCTTTCTTT
length: 12; size: NA; J: TRBJ2-7; V: TRBV28; D: TRBD2; CDR3: CASSTSGYEQYF; DNA: TGTGCCAGCAGCACTAGCGGCTACGAGCAGTACTTC
length: 16; size: NA; J: TRBJ2-2; V: TRBV6-5; D: NA; CDR3: CASSYSVQVTTGELFF; DNA: TGTGCCAGCAGTTACTCTGTACAGGTTACCACCGGGGAGCTGTTTTTT
length: 13; size: NA; J: TRBJ2-7; V: TRBV5-6; D: NA; CDR3: CASSLAPTYEQYF; DNA: TGTGCCAGCAGCTTGGCCCCCACCTACGAGCAGTACTTC
length: 14; size: NA; J: TRBJ2-7; V: TRBV7-2; D: TRBD2; CDR3: CASRLAGSSYEQYF; DNA: TGTGCCAGCAGACTAGCGGGATCCTCCTACGAGCAGTACTTC
length: 15; size: NA; J: TRBJ2-7; V: TRBV3-1/TRBV3-2; D: TRBD2; CDR3: CASSPGLAGSYEQYF; DNA: TGTGCCAGCAGCCCCGGACTAGCGGGGAGCTACGAGCAGTACTTC
length: 11; size: NA; J: TRBJ1-2; V: TRBV7-9; D: NA; CDR3: CASSLGGRDTF; DNA: TGTGCCAGCAGCTTAGGGGGCCGGGACACCTTC
length: 17; size: NA; J: TRBJ2-7; V: TRBV3-1/TRBV3-2; D: TRBD2; CDR3: CASSQDELDGRAYEQYF; DNA: TGTGCCAGCAGCCAAGATGAGTTAGACGGGAGGGCCTACGAGCAGTACTTC
length: 16; size: NA; J: TRBJ2-4; V: TRBV10-2; D: NA; CDR3: CASSEGTTAAKNIQYF; DNA: TGCGCCAGCAGTGAGGGAACGACAGCCGCCAAAAACATTCAGTACTTC
length: 13; size: NA; J: TRBJ1-2; V: TRBV19; D: TRBD1; CDR3: CASAVDRGFGYTF; DNA: TGTGCCAGCGCGGTGGACAGGGGGTTTGGCTACACCTTC
length: 14; size: NA; J: TRBJ2-1; V: TRBV18; D: NA; CDR3: CASSPPPQGGEQFF; DNA: TGTGCCAGCTCACCGCCACCCCAGGGGGGTGAGCAGTTCTTC
length: 15; size: NA; J: TRBJ2-1; V: TRBV7-2; D: TRBD2; CDR3: CASSSLAGGYNEQFF; DNA: TGTGCCAGCAGCTCTCTGGCGGGAGGTTACAATGAGCAGTTCTTC
length: 11; size: few; J: TRBJ2-7; V: TRBV6-5; D: NA; CDR3: CASTPPQAQYF; DNA: TGTGCCAGCACCCCACCCCAGGCGCAGTACTTC
length: 15; size: NA; J: TRBJ2-1; V: TRBV29-1; D: TRBD1; CDR3: CSGTPGQGSYNEQFF; DNA: TGCAGCGGGACCCCGGGACAGGGGTCCTACAATGAGCAGTTCTTC
length: 18; size: NA; J: TRBJ2-2; V: TRBV19; D: TRBD2; CDR3: CASSIAGAGAPNTGELFF; DNA: TGTGCCAGTAGTATAGCGGGAGCGGGAGCCCCAAACACCGGGGAGCTGTTTTTT
length: 13; size: NA; J: TRBJ2-5; V: TRBV7-6; D: NA; CDR3: CASSFAGLETQYF; DNA: TGTGCCAGCAGCTTCGCGGGACTAGAGACCCAGTACTTC
length: 19; size: NA; J: TRBJ1-1; V: TRBV11-2; D: NA; CDR3: CASSLGRGTPGHKNTEAFF; DNA: TGTGCCAGCAGCTTAGGTAGGGGTACTCCGGGACATAAGAACACTGAAGCTTTCTTT
length: 14; size: NA; J: TRBJ2-1; V: TRBV28; D: TRBD2; CDR3: CASRPGTNFNEQFF; DNA: TGTGCCAGCAGGCCCGGGACTAACTTCAATGAGCAGTTCTTC
length: 13; size: NA; J: TRBJ2-7; V: TRBV28; D: NA; CDR3: CASSKQVSYEQYF; DNA: TGTGCCAGCAGTAAACAGGTCTCCTACGAGCAGTACTTC
length: 14; size: NA; J: TRBJ2-1; V: TRBV28; D: TRBD2; CDR3: CASSLAGGPNEQFF; DNA: TGTGCCAGCAGTTTGGCGGGAGGGCCCAATGAGCAGTTCTTC
length: 13; size: NA; J: TRBJ2-7; V: TRBV5-1; D: TRBD1; CDR3: CASSVTGGNEQYF; DNA: TGCGCCAGCAGCGTAACAGGGGGAAACGAGCAGTACTTC
length: 11; size: NA; J: TRBJ1-5; V: TRBV24-1; D: NA; CDR3: CATSDGTFLHF; DNA: TGTGCCACCAGTGACGGGACATTCCTCCATTTT
length: 14; size: once; J: TRBJ2-7; V: TRBV25-1; D: NA; CDR3: CASSDSGVSYEQYF; DNA: TGTGCCAGCAGCGATTCCGGGGTCTCCTACGAGCAGTACTTC
length: 13; size: few; J: TRBJ1-5; V: TRBV7-2; D: NA; CDR3: CASSLSREQPQHF; DNA: TGTGCCAGCAGCTTAAGCCGGGAACAGCCCCAGCATTTT
length: 18; size: NA; J: TRBJ2-2; V: TRBV24-1; D: NA; CDR3: CATSVFFRFAGYTGELFF; DNA: TGTGCCACCAGTGTGTTTTTCCGGTTTGCAGGGTACACCGGGGAGCTGTTTTTT
length: 18; size: NA; J: TRBJ2-3; V: TRBV21-1; D: NA; CDR3: CASTNLWLCGSFTDTQYF; DNA: TGTGCCAGCACTAACCTTTGGCTTTGCGGGAGCTTCACAGATACGCAGTATTTT
length: 14; size: NA; J: TRBJ1-5; V: TRBV15; D: TRBD1; CDR3: CATSEGQGNSPQHF; DNA: TGTGCCACCAGTGAGGGACAGGGGAATTCGCCCCAGCATTTT
length: 14; size: NA; J: TRBJ2-3; V: TRBV15; D: TRBD2; CDR3: CATSGRASTDTQYF; DNA: TGTGCCACCAGCGGGAGGGCTAGCACAGATACGCAGTATTTT
length: 13; size: NA; J: TRBJ1-2; V: TRBV7-2; D: NA; CDR3: CASSLGGYYGYTF; DNA: TGTGCCAGCAGCTTAGGAGGTTACTATGGCTACACCTTC
length: 16; size: NA; J: TRBJ2-7; V: TRBV9; D: NA; CDR3: CASSPGQTRTPYEQYF; DNA: TGTGCCAGCAGCCCTGGACAGACCCGGACCCCCTACGAGCAGTACTTC
length: 16; size: NA; J: TRBJ2-1; V: TRBV5-5; D: NA; CDR3: CASSLVLVRRGVQQFF; DNA: TGTGCCAGCAGCTTGGTATTGGTGCGCAGGGGGGTCCAGCAGTTCTTC